Following are 15 T cell receptor beta chains from one sample sequenced in a study of PD-1 blockade in classical Hodgkin lymphoma. All patients experienced relapse after autologous stem cell transplantation, and brentuximab vedotin exposure was variable. Magnetic negative selection purified CD4+ T cells from thawed PBMCs. Assay: immunoSEQ multiplex PCR; the TCRdb copy retains only in-frame clones and omits some. The sample lists 10,000 to 15,000 clones; more than 60% were seen once. Sequenced here: CD4+ T cells from blood, sampled at baseline. These receptors came from a human donor with classical Hodgkin lymphoma.

This clone was detected once. This sequence joins TRBV5-6 and TRBJ2-2, with D possibly matching TRBD1 (6 bases). With 4 bases removed from V and 5 bases from J, the gap between germline ends came to 15 bases. The CDR3 runs 15 residues. CDR1 and CDR2 (germline): SGHDT, YYEEEE. CDR3 nucleotides: TGTGCCAGCAGCCCCGGGACAACGGTAACCGGGGAGCTGTTTTTT. Protein: CASSPGTTVTGELFF.

With respect to this clone: The junction and the germline gene differ at one end; a read error may be behind it. The genes are TRBV18 and TRBJ2-1; TRBD1 agrees at 8 bases. The germline gives CDR1 KGHSH, CDR2 LQKENI. CDR3 length: 13 amino acids. The CDR3 coding sequence is TGTGCCAGCTCACGGGACAGGTACAATGGGCAGTTCTTC. Its translation is CASSRDRYNGQFF.

The chain uses TRBV7-2 and TRBJ2-1; 7 bases line up with TRBD1. This CDR3 spans 15 amino acids. With 5 bases clipped from V and 4 bases from J, the junction kept 8 bases outside the gene matches. From germline, CDR1 is SGHTA and CDR2 FQGNSA. This CDR3 reads CASSQGQIIYNEQFF. Written as DNA, the CDR3 is TGTGCCAGCAGCCAGGGACAGATAATATACAATGAGCAGTTCTTC.

This chain connects TRBV7-2 to TRBJ2-7; no clear D. Germline loops: CDR1 SGHTA, CDR2 FQGNSA. V shed 5 bases and J shed 4 bases, with 12 bases lying between them. This CDR3 is built from 13 residues. DNA of the CDR3: TGTGCCAGCAGCCCCGTCGCCAGATACGAGCAGTACTTC. Translation: CASSPVARYEQYF.

This chain uses TRBV11-2 with TRBJ1-3; D gene uncertain. The V gene's germline CDR1 is SGHAT and CDR2 FQNNGV. V was clipped by 1 base and J by 0 bases, with 7 bases between them. This CDR3 comprises 15 residues. CDR3 amino acids: CASSLVAPSGNTIYF. In nucleotides, the CDR3 is TGTGCCAGCAGCTTAGTTGCCCCCTCTGGAAACACCATATATTTT.

This clone was picked up a small number of times. The chain carries TRBV7-2 and TRBJ1-2, with TRBD1 as a possible D gene (5 bases). There are 15 residues in the CDR3. V dropped 0 bases and J dropped 8 bases, with 16 bases sitting between them. Germline V CDR1 and CDR2: SGHTA, FQGNSA. CDR3 region: CASSLAHEGLYGYTF. As DNA, the CDR3 is TGTGCCAGCAGCTTAGCGCACGAGGGGCTTTACGGCTACACCTTC.

Only a few counts were recorded for this clone. The chain employs TRBV6-4 and TRBJ2-5; TRBD1 is a possible D gene (7 bases). This CDR3 spans 13 amino acids. The V end was cut by 2 bases, the J end by 7 bases, with 11 bases between. CDR1 and CDR2 (germline): MRHNA, SNTAGT. The CDR3 reads CASSDGQGGTQYF. The CDR3 DNA is TGTGCCAGCAGTGACGGTCAGGGGGGGACCCAGTACTTC.

The chain recombines TRBV11-2 with TRBJ2-5, with D perhaps assigned TRBD1 or TRBD2 (5 bases each). This CDR3 is 18 amino acids long. The germline V and J ends were trimmed by 1 base and 4 bases, with 22 bases remaining between them. CDR1 and CDR2 (germline): SGHAT, FQNNGV. The CDR3 loop reads CASSLGDGTVWRAETQYF. CDR3 coding DNA: TGTGCCAGCAGCTTAGGGGATGGGACCGTTTGGCGGGCAGAGACCCAGTACTTC.

The chain recombines TRBV6-6 with TRBJ2-7; D might be TRBD2 (6 bases). The germline CDR1 and CDR2 sequences are MNHNY and SVGAGI (reference sequence). V was cut by 6 bases and J by 3 bases, with 12 bases left in between. The CDR3 extends over 13 amino acids. This chain's CDR3 is CASSLGGDYEQYF. The CDR3 coding sequence is TGTGCCAGCAGCCTCGGAGGGGACTACGAGCAGTACTTC.

The chain combines TRBV19 with TRBJ1-2; TRBD1 is a possible D gene (5 bases). Germline loops: CDR1 LNHDA, CDR2 SQIVND (reference sequence). CDR3 size: 14 residues. V was trimmed by 3 bases and J by 6 bases, leaving 14 bases between them. The CDR3 loop reads CASSMVPGTNGYTF. The CDR3 nucleotides are TGTGCCAGTAGTATGGTCCCAGGGACGAATGGCTACACCTTC.

The rearrangement links TRBV4-2 to TRBJ2-4; a weak D match, TRBD2 (5 bases). There are 17 residues in the CDR3. Germline V CDR1 and CDR2: LGHNA, YNFKEQ. The V and J ends lost 0 bases and 8 bases respectively, with 20 bases between them. CDR3 sequence (DNA): TGTGCCAGCAGCCAAGAACCTAGCCCCCCGGTTGGGGACATTCAGTACTTC. Its translation: CASSQEPSPPVGDIQYF.

The genes are TRBV4-3 and TRBJ1-6; D might be TRBD1 (6 bases). This CDR3 has 17 amino acids. Germline V gene sequence: CDR1 LGHNA, CDR2 YSLEER. V was shortened by 0 bases and J by 9 bases, with 18 bases between the two germline ends. CDR3 region: CASSQDGGSGVVSPLHF. CDR3 nucleotides: TGCGCCAGCAGCCAAGACGGCGGCTCAGGGGTGGTTTCACCCCTCCACTTT.

The chain employs TRBV10-2 and TRBJ2-2; a possible D gene is TRBD1 (6 bases). This CDR3 contains 15 residues. The germline V gene has CDR1 WSHSY and CDR2 SAAADI. The V gene lost 2 bases and the J gene lost 4 bases, with 11 bases spanning the gap. Here the CDR3 reads CASSERGRRTGELFF. The DNA for the CDR3 is TGCGCCAGCAGTGAGAGGGGGAGACGCACCGGGGAGCTGTTTTTT.

The chain links TRBV7-3 to TRBJ2-1; 11 bases agree with TRBD2. Trimming cost V 5 bases and J 6 bases; bases outside gene matches: 6. CDR1 and CDR2 from the germline V gene are SGHTA and FQGTGA. This CDR3 spans 15 amino acids. In nucleotides, the CDR3 is TGTGCCAGCAGCATCGTAGCGGGGGGGCGCAATGAGCAGTTCTTC. Translation gives CASSIVAGGRNEQFF.

This clone has just one count. As DNA, the CDR3 is TGTGCCAGCAGCTTGGGGACAGGGGGCCGCTATGGCTACACCTTC. Residues: CASSLGTGGRYGYTF. The genes are TRBV5-6 and TRBJ1-2; 11 positions agree with TRBD1. V was pared by 0 bases and J by 4 bases, with 2 bases of the junction left unmatched. CDR1 is SGHDT, CDR2 YYEEEE, per germline. The CDR3 is 15 residues long.